This T cell receptor (beta chain) was identified during a study of response to subunit inactivated influenza vaccine. Whole-study results and caveats: There was a suggestion from the authors that each seasonal influenza vaccination recruits few new T cells.

The V and J ends lost 0 bases and 5 bases, in that order; junction bases with no gene match: 3. CDR1 is SGDLS, CDR2 YYNGEE, per germline. This CDR3 contains 14 residues. Concerning this clonotype: Antigen: not known.

MiXCR, run by TCRdb on the RT-PCR reads, gives a single entry per CDR3 protein. The data show around 650,000 distinct CDR3 sequences, 15% to 19% seen once. The sequences come from PBMCs from blood, collected approximately 13 days after vaccination. The chain joins TRBV9 to TRBJ2-7, with 9 positions matching TRBD1. The sequence derives from a man in his fifties or sixties who received an inactivated influenza vaccine. The chain's CDR3 is CASSVGRQGDEQYF. The CDR3 DNA is TGTGCCAGCAGCGTAGGGAGACAGGGGGACGAGCAGTACTTC. Based on the CDR3 plus reference TRBV9 and TRBJ2-7, the full variable domain is DSGVTQTPKHLITATGQRVTLRCSPRSGDLSVYWYQQSLDQGLQFLIQYYNGEERAKGNILERFSAQQFPDLHSELNLSSLELGDSALYFCASSVGRQGDEQYFGPGTRLTVT.